The source of this TCR beta chain is a study of T cell responses to AZD1222 COVID-19 vaccine. Data came from immunoSEQ multiplex PCR; TCRdb stores just in-frame clones and leaves some out. The profile shows roughly 72,000 clones, roughly 88% of them singletons. General study findings and limits: Donors in the cohort were predominantly white British and more often female, and clonal diversity was possibly underestimated. Among spike-specific TCRs, nearly half reportedly target unmutated variant regions. Without day 14 samples, only post-peak T cell repertoires were studied. The number of AZD1222 recipients seropositive at baseline was only 5 to 7.

V was trimmed by 4 bases and J by 0 bases, leaving 12 bases between them. The CDR3 consists of 16 residues. From germline, CDR1 is MNHEY and CDR2 SVGAGI. Regarding this clone: Antigen: not known.

The source is an adult who received the MenACWY meningococcal vaccine as a control. The specimen was peripheral blood, collected 28 days after the second dose of the MenACWY control vaccine. The chain combines TRBV6-5 with TRBJ1-4; D remains ambiguous. The CDR3 DNA reads TGTGCCAGCAGTTCCCGATGGGGTGCAACTAATGAAAAACTGTTTTTT. Its protein product is CASSSRWGATNEKLFF.